These 13 T cell receptor beta chains share one sample of origin, sequenced in a study of T-cell reconstitution after alpha-beta-depleted transplantation in children. Preparation of the TCRbeta library was carried out with unique molecular identifiers. TCRdb redid the calling of the PCR reads with MiXCR, one entry per CDR3 protein. The data contain almost 500,000 distinct CDR3 sequences, 12% of them seen just once; the ten biggest clones take up about 5%. The material sequenced was PBMCs from the stem cell graft donor, taken from the stem cell graft. These receptor sequences come from a human donor who donated a stem cell graft to a child with combined immunodeficiency.

This clonotype was seen ten or more times. The rearrangement uses TRBV15 and TRBJ2-3, with TRBD2 as a possible D gene (5 bases). Trimming shortened V by 4 bases and J by 6 bases, and 14 bases separated the two germline ends. The CDR3 spans 14 residues. Germline CDR1 LNHNV, CDR2 YYDKDF (reference sequence). The chain's CDR3 is CATSNRGPWDTQYF. The CDR3 DNA sequence: TGTGCCACCAGCAATCGAGGGCCCTGGGATACGCAGTATTTT.

J is TRBJ2-1 and V is TRBV12-3 or TRBV12-4; D might be TRBD1 or TRBD2, each matching 6 bases. The V and J ends lost 8 bases and 9 bases respectively, with 29 bases between them. The length of the CDR3 is 17 residues. CDR3 coding DNA: TGTGCCAGCCGGGTTGAGGGGTGGGGGCGGGAAACGGGTGAGCAGTTCTTC. Protein sequence: CASRVEGWGRETGEQFF.

About this clonotype itself: It may be a read error: a sequence one base away is much more abundant. The V call is TRBV6-5, the J call TRBJ2-7; the D gene is possibly TRBD1 (6 bases). The germline V gene has CDR1 MNHEY and CDR2 SVGAGI. Trimming cost V 2 bases and J 3 bases, with 8 bases left between them. The CDR3 length is 13 residues. The DNA of the CDR3 is TGTGCCAGCAGTTACGGACAGTGCTACGAGCAGTACTTC. This sequence encodes CASSYGQCYEQYF.

This clonotype has more than one count but fewer than ten. This rearrangement joins TRBV28 to TRBJ1-2; possible D gene TRBD1, 5 bases. V gave up 7 bases and J gave up 4 bases, with 19 bases separating them. This CDR3 has 15 amino acids. Germline values: CDR1 MDHEN, CDR2 SYDVKM. Written as DNA, the CDR3 is TGTGCCAGCACCACCCGACAGTCGCGGGGCTATGGCTACACCTTC. Translation: CASTTRQSRGYGYTF.

This clonotype has just a few counts. This CDR3 reads CASSETYRDYEQYF. CDR3 DNA: TGTGCCAGCAGTGAAACCTACAGGGATTACGAGCAGTACTTC. The chain couples TRBV25-1 to TRBJ2-7; TRBD1 is a possible D gene (6 bases). This CDR3 contains 14 residues. Germline CDR1 reads MGHDK; CDR2 reads SYGVNS. Trimming cost V 2 bases and J 4 bases, with 12 bases left between them.

This clonotype was counted ten times or more. The rearrangement uses TRBV5-1 and TRBJ1-4, with D tentatively TRBD1 (5 bases). V lost 3 bases to trimming and J lost 8 bases, with 20 bases between them. The germline V gene encodes CDR1 SGHRS and CDR2 YFSETQ. The CDR3 sequence is 16 residues long. The CDR3 here is CASSSGPRIVREKLFF. The CDR3 DNA is TGCGCCAGCAGCTCGGGACCCCGAATTGTAAGGGAAAAACTGTTTTTT.

The V call is TRBV7-9, the J call TRBJ2-7; either TRBD1 or TRBD2 may fit D (5 bases each). The CDR3 contains 14 residues. The germline V gene has CDR1 SEHNR and CDR2 FQNEAQ (reference sequence). V shed 3 bases and J shed 2 bases, with 11 bases lying between them. DNA for the CDR3: TGTGCCAGCAGCTTGACAGCGGAGCCCTACGAGCAGTACTTC. As protein: CASSLTAEPYEQYF. The complete variable domain, with remaining parts taken from reference TRBV7-9 and TRBJ2-7, reads DTGVSQNPRHKITKRGQNVTFRCDPISEHNRLYWYRQTLGQGPEFLTYFQNEAQLEKSRLLSDRFSAERPKGSFSTLEIQRTEQGDSAMYLCASSLTAEPYEQYFGPGTRLTVT.

This chain joins TRBV10-3 and TRBJ2-2; 7 bases match TRBD1. The CDR3 is 16 amino acids. Unmatched junction bases numbered 16, after V lost 11 bases and J lost 4 bases. Germline V gene sequence: CDR1 ENHRY, CDR2 SYGVKD. The CDR3 loop reads CAVRKWQGETTGELFF. The CDR3 nucleotides read TGTGCCGTTCGCAAATGGCAGGGGGAGACCACCGGGGAGCTGTTTTTT.

The chain links TRBV2 to TRBJ2-7; D might be TRBD2 (6 bases). The V and J ends lost 6 bases and 1 base respectively, with 10 bases between them. CDR3 length: 13 amino acids. Germline assignment: CDR1 SNHLY and CDR2 FYNNEI. For the CDR3, the DNA is TGTGCCAGCAGGGGGGGAAGTTCCTACGAGCAGTACTTC. Translated: CASRGGSSYEQYF.

There are many counts of this clonotype. This chain uses TRBV7-9 with TRBJ2-5; TRBD2 is a possible D gene (5 bases). The CDR3 has 13 amino acids. Germline V gene data show CDR1 as SEHNR and CDR2 as FQNEAQ (reference sequence). The V end lost 5 bases, the J end lost 4 bases, and 11 bases lay between the germline ends. The CDR3 DNA reads TGTGCCAGCAGCCCTACGGGGAGAGAGACCCAGTACTTC. Encoded protein: CASSPTGRETQYF.

This clonotype was seen a few times. The genes are TRBV7-3 and TRBJ2-2; D uncertain. Germline values: CDR1 SGHTA, CDR2 FQGTGA. The CDR3 length is 16 residues. Deletions cut 5 bases from V and 1 base from J, with 14 bases between. CDR3 nucleotides: TGTGCCAGCAGCACCGGTCCTCAGGTGAACACCGGGGAGCTGTTTTTT. Translation gives CASSTGPQVNTGELFF.

This clonotype was recorded at least ten times. The chain links TRBV4-3 to TRBJ2-7; possibly TRBD2 for D (5 bases). CDR1 LGHNA and CDR2 YSLEER come from the germline V gene. V was shortened by 0 bases and J by 2 bases, with 17 bases between the two germline ends. The CDR3 totals 17 residues. The CDR3 DNA is TGCGCCAGCAGCCAAGATTTGGACGGGGAGATCCCCTACGAGCAGTACTTC. This translates into CASSQDLDGEIPYEQYF.

The chain carries TRBV4-3 and TRBJ2-2; D is ambiguous. CDR1 and CDR2 (germline): LGHNA, YSLEER. This CDR3 contains 14 residues. Deletions cut 7 bases from V and 3 bases from J, with 12 bases between. CDR3 sequence (DNA): TGCGCCAGCACCCTACGGGCCCACACCGGGGAGCTGTTTTTT. Translated, it gives CASTLRAHTGELFF.